Below, one TCR beta chain is given with its context. Indicated time point: peripheral blood 6 weeks after treatment start. Locally advanced or metastatic urothelial carcinoma was present in patients. The record originates from a study of PD-L1 blockade in urothelial cancer. As for the study in general: In the patient group, about 85% of the roughly 30 were males with bladder-origin urothelial cancer.

Libraries were prepared by immunoSEQ multiplex PCR; TCRdb keeps only in-frame clonotypes and omits some of them. Here the sample spans tens of thousands of clones, about 91% being singletons. CDR3 size: 14 residues. From germline, CDR1 is GTSNPN and CDR2 SVGIG (reference sequence). J gave up 7 bases and V 5 bases, and 7 bases lay outside the gene matches. V usage is TRBV30 and J usage is TRBJ2-7, with 14 bases matching TRBD2. Sequenced material: PBMCs, taken around atezolizumab (anti-PD-L1) treatment. The sequence was obtained from a woman aged 80 or over with urothelial cancer. The CDR3 reads CAWGLAGGTGEQYF. The CDR3 region has the DNA TGTGCCTGGGGACTAGCGGGAGGAACGGGGGAGCAGTACTTC.